The 25 T cell receptor beta chains in this list originate from one sample, sequenced in a study of post-analysis software for immune sequencing data. The antigens for these receptors are not known. The TCR beta cDNA libraries carried unique molecular identifiers. MiXCR, run by TCRdb on the PCR reads, gives a single entry per CDR3 protein. Among some 890,000 distinct CDR3 sequences, 53% were seen once, and the ten largest hold under 6%. Findings and limits, study-wide: In patients, about 5 TRBV segments were more frequent than in controls, with TRBV5-6, TRBV5-1 and TRBV20-1 among them.

What was sequenced was blood. All receptors derive from a girl aged 10-17 years with multiple sclerosis.

This clonotype was detected only a few times. V usage is TRBV20-1 and J usage is TRBJ2-1; 7 bases are a match to TRBD2. Germline V lookup: CDR1 DFQATT, CDR2 SNEGSKA (reference sequence). J was trimmed by 3 bases and V by 3 bases; bases with no gene match: 8. CDR3 length equals 15 residues. CDR3 sequence reads: CSASGTGGGYNEQFF. In nucleotides, the CDR3 is TGCAGTGCTAGTGGTACGGGGGGAGGCTACAATGAGCAGTTCTTC.

The V call is TRBV29-1, the J call TRBJ1-2; no firm D call. The V end was cut by 6 bases, the J end by 6 bases, with 8 bases between. Germline V lookup: CDR1 SQVTM, CDR2 ANQGSEA. CDR3 size: 10 residues. The CDR3 bases are TGCAGCGTCGATAGGGATGGCTACACCTTC. As protein: CSVDRDGYTF.

The chain uses TRBV12-3 or TRBV12-4 and TRBJ2-3; weak D call: TRBD2 (6 bases). This CDR3 region has 18 residues. The V end lost 4 bases, the J end lost 2 bases, and 22 bases lay between the germline ends. Written as DNA, the CDR3 is TGTGCCAGCAGTTCGACGGTGAGTGGTAGCGGCAACACAGATACGCAGTATTTT. This encodes CASSSTVSGSGNTDTQYF.

This clonotype has only a few counts. The chain uses TRBV5-1 and TRBJ2-1, with a tentative D call TRBD2 (6 bases). The germline gives CDR1 SGHRS, CDR2 YFSETQ. The CDR3 runs to 14 residues. V lost 6 bases and J 1 base, leaving 11 bases between the germline ends. The CDR3 protein is CASMTGSSYNEQFF. The CDR3 region has the DNA TGCGCCAGCATGACCGGGAGTTCCTACAATGAGCAGTTCTTC.

V gene TRBV7-9 combines with J gene TRBJ2-5, with 9 bases aligning to TRBD1. This CDR3 has 13 amino acids. The V gene end was trimmed by 8 bases and the J gene end by 3 bases; junction bases not matched to a gene: 4. The germline gives CDR1 SEHNR, CDR2 FQNEAQ (reference sequence). The CDR3 sequence: CASGRDREETQYF. Here the CDR3 DNA reads TGTGCCAGCGGACGGGACAGGGAAGAGACCCAGTACTTC.

The V gene is TRBV5-1, the J gene TRBJ2-1; 11 bases align to TRBD2. There are 18 residues in the CDR3. CDR1 is SGHRS, CDR2 YFSETQ, per germline. The trim removed 0 bases at V and 0 bases at J, leaving 5 bases unmatched. In DNA, the CDR3 is TGCGCCAGCAGCTTGGGTTCTAGCGGGAGGAACTCCTACAATGAGCAGTTCTTC. Encoded protein: CASSLGSSGRNSYNEQFF.

The chain has TRBV2 and TRBJ2-5, with a weak D call TRBD2 (6 bases). This CDR3 is built from 14 residues. With 8 bases removed from V and 5 bases from J, the gap between germline ends came to 18 bases. In germline, CDR1 is SNHLY, CDR2 FYNNEI. DNA for the CDR3: TGTGCCAGCGCCACCTTTAGGCGGGACGAGACCCAGTACTTC. It is translated as CASATFRRDETQYF.

The J gene is TRBJ1-2, the V gene TRBV7-4; a possible D gene is TRBD1 (5 bases). V lost 1 base to trimming and J lost 6 bases, with 12 bases between them. This CDR3 is built from 14 residues. Germline values: CDR1 SGHVT, CDR2 SQSDAQ. CDR3 region: CASSLVRREHGYTF. CDR3 in DNA: TGTGCCAGCAGCTTAGTCCGCAGGGAACATGGCTACACCTTC.

The CDR3 loop is CASSWGHTDTQYF. Here the CDR3 DNA reads TGTGCCAGCAGCTGGGGACACACAGATACGCAGTATTTT. V usage is TRBV25-1 and J usage is TRBJ2-3, with D maybe TRBD1 (6 bases). The CDR3 contains 13 residues. Germline V gene sequence: CDR1 MGHDK, CDR2 SYGVNS. The V end lost 6 bases, the J end lost 2 bases, and 9 bases lay between the germline ends.

The chain combines TRBV6-5 with TRBJ1-2, with D hard to call. V was shortened by 4 bases and J by 4 bases, with 13 bases between the two germline ends. CDR1 is MNHEY, CDR2 SVGAGI, per germline. CDR3 length: 14 amino acids. The chain's CDR3 is CASSLRGSGYGYTF. The CDR3 region has the DNA TGTGCCAGCAGTTTGCGGGGTTCAGGCTATGGCTACACCTTC.

This clonotype was recorded a few times. The chain employs TRBV6-2 or TRBV6-3 and TRBJ1-2, with 8 bases matching TRBD1. Germline V gives CDR1 MNHEY, CDR2 SVGEGT. With 4 bases clipped from V and 0 bases from J, the junction kept 7 bases outside the gene matches. This CDR3 contains 16 residues. CDR3 DNA: TGTGCCAGCAGTTCCAAGACAGGGGTAGCTAACTATGGCTACACCTTC. Translating gives CASSSKTGVANYGYTF.

The chain employs TRBV10-3 and TRBJ1-5; a possible D gene is TRBD1 (5 bases). The ends were cut back, 2 bases at V and 0 bases at J, with 14 bases in the middle. Germline assignment: CDR1 ENHRY and CDR2 SYGVKD. The CDR3 loop spans 17 amino acids. The CDR3: CAISELPPGTSNQPQHF. The CDR3 DNA reads as TGTGCCATCAGTGAGCTTCCCCCAGGGACTAGCAATCAGCCCCAGCATTTT.

V gene TRBV2 combines with J gene TRBJ2-7; the match to TRBD2 covers 8 bases. The CDR3 runs to 18 residues. J was trimmed by 2 bases and V by 3 bases; bases with no gene match: 15. The germline V gene has CDR1 SNHLY and CDR2 FYNNEI. The CDR3 sequence: CASSDSRGGSLFTYEQYF. In DNA form, the CDR3 reads TGTGCCAGCAGTGATAGTCGCGGGGGGTCCCTTTTTACCTACGAGCAGTACTTC.

The chain employs TRBV15 and TRBJ2-3, with D unresolved. V was trimmed by 0 bases and J by 2 bases, leaving 9 bases between them. The CDR3 is 15 amino acids. Germline V gene sequence: CDR1 LNHNV, CDR2 YYDKDF (reference sequence). As DNA, the CDR3 is TGTGCCACCAGCAGAGAAAGTAGGCCCACAGATACGCAGTATTTT. Translating it yields CATSRESRPTDTQYF.

V gene TRBV5-1 combines with J gene TRBJ1-2; D gene ambiguous. Germline CDR1 and CDR2: SGHRS and YFSETQ. The V and J ends lost 4 bases and 2 bases respectively, with 9 bases between them. The CDR3 runs to 13 residues. In DNA form, the CDR3 reads TGCGCCAGCAGCGGATCTTCAAACTATGGCTACACCTTC. Its translation is CASSGSSNYGYTF.

The gene calls are TRBV7-9 and TRBJ2-5, with 11 nucleotides matching TRBD2. Matching the DNA end better, TRBJ2-7 makes the J call doubtful. Germline V gives CDR1 SEHNR, CDR2 FQNEAQ (reference sequence). This CDR3 region has 15 residues. The CDR3 DNA reads as TGTGCCAGCAGCATTACTAGCGGGGGTAGATACGAGCAGTACTTC. Translated, it gives CASSITSGGRYEQYF.

The chain recombines TRBV18 with TRBJ2-3; D may be TRBD1 (6 bases). V lost 5 bases and J 7 bases, leaving 13 bases between the germline ends. Germline assignment: CDR1 KGHSH and CDR2 LQKENI. CDR3 size: 13 residues. DNA of the CDR3: TGTGCCAGCTCAGCGGACAGCCGCCATACGCAGTATTTT. It translates to CASSADSRHTQYF.

The chain couples TRBV12-3 or TRBV12-4 to TRBJ2-7; D may correspond to TRBD1 or TRBD2 (5 bases each). The CDR3 is 17 amino acids. The V end was cut by 4 bases, the J end by 2 bases, with 21 bases between. CDR3 DNA: TGTGCCAGCAGTTCGGGTCGGGACCTACTTAATACCTACGAGCAGTACTTC. Encoded protein: CASSSGRDLLNTYEQYF.

The rearrangement links TRBV29-1 to TRBJ2-7, with D perhaps being TRBD1 or TRBD2 (5 bases each). This CDR3 is 15 amino acids long. V lost 4 bases, J lost 5 bases, and 21 bases lay in between. Germline loops: CDR1 SQVTM, CDR2 ANQGSEA. The CDR3, as DNA: TGCAGCGTTGGGTTAGGGACGGCGGCCAACCACGAGCAGTACTTC. Translated: CSVGLGTAANHEQYF.

The chain employs TRBV15 and TRBJ1-2; D remains unclear. This CDR3 is 11 amino acids long. V was shortened by 3 bases and J by 5 bases, with 4 bases between the two germline ends. In germline, CDR1 is LNHNV, CDR2 YYDKDF (reference sequence). CDR3 in DNA: TGTGCCACCAGCAGCCGATATGGCTACACCTTC. Protein: CATSSRYGYTF.

A few counts support this clonotype. The chain combines TRBV29-1 with TRBJ1-1, with a possible D match to TRBD1 (5 bases). Germline V gene data show CDR1 as SQVTM and CDR2 as ANQGSEA. This CDR3 region has 15 residues. Trimming stripped 4 bases from V and 5 bases from J, with 20 bases between. In nucleotides, the CDR3 is TGCAGCGTTGGTCCTCTTCCATGGGGGGAAACTGAAGCTTTCTTT. This encodes CSVGPLPWGETEAFF.

This chain connects TRBV27 to TRBJ2-1, with 8 bases aligning to TRBD1. The length of the CDR3 is 15 residues. Losses at the gene ends were 3 bases for V and 9 bases for J; bases not matched to a gene: 10. The V gene's germline CDR1 is MNHEY and CDR2 SMNVEV (reference sequence). The CDR3 is CASSFRTGQVGEQFF. The CDR3 DNA sequence: TGTGCCAGCAGTTTTCGGACAGGGCAAGTTGGTGAGCAGTTCTTC.

The chain carries TRBV7-3 and TRBJ2-6; 11 nucleotides agree with TRBD1. The CDR3 runs 16 residues. The ends lost 6 bases at V and 2 bases at J; junction bases unmatched: 3. CDR1 and CDR2 (germline): SGHTA, FQGTGA. For the CDR3, the DNA is TGTGCCAGCAGTAGGACAGGGGGCGCTGGGGCCAACGTCCTGACTTTC. Translation: CASSRTGGAGANVLTF.

The genes are TRBV7-9 and TRBJ2-1, with 7 bases identical to TRBD2. The germline gives CDR1 SEHNR, CDR2 FQNEAQ (reference sequence). The V and J ends lost 6 bases and 7 bases, in that order; junction bases with no gene match: 12. There are 15 residues in the CDR3. The CDR3: CASRTFGGRINEQFF. CDR3 nucleotides: TGTGCCAGCAGGACATTTGGCGGGAGAATAAATGAGCAGTTCTTC.

The V gene is TRBV7-6, the J gene TRBJ2-3; D possibly matches TRBD1 or TRBD2 (6 bases each). Trimming stripped 5 bases from V and 2 bases from J, with 11 bases between. CDR1 and CDR2 (germline): SGHVS, FNYEAQ. The CDR3 sequence is 14 residues long. Here the CDR3 reads CASSTGAFTDTQYF. The DNA for the CDR3 is TGTGCCAGCAGCACGGGGGCATTCACAGATACGCAGTATTTT.